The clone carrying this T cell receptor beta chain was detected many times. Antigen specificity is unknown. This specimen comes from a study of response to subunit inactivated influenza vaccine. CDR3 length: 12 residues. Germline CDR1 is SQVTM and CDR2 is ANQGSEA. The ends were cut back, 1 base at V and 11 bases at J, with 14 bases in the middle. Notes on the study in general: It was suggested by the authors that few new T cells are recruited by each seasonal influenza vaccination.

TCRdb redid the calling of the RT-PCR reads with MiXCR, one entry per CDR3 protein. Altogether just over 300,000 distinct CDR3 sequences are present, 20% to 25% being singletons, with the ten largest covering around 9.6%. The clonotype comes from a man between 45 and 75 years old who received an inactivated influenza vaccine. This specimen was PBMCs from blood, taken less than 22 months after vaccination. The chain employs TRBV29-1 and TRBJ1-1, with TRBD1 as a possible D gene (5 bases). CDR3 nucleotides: TGCAGCGTTGAAGTGGGGATGGGGGTGGCTTTCTTT. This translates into CSVEVGMGVAFF. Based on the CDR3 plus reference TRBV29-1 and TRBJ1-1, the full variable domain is SAVISQKPSRDICQRGTSLTIQCQVDSQVTMMFWYRQQPGQSLTLIATANQGSEATYESGFVIDKFPISRPNLTFSTLTVSNMSPEDSSIYLCSVEVGMGVAFFGQGTRLTVV.